This TCR beta chain was captured in a study of blood T cell repertoires in COVID-19. Across the whole study: Italy, Spain and the United States were the sources of the convalescent and acute COVID-19 samples. T cells, B-cell-depleted T cells, or PBMCs provided the cDNA or gDNA that served as material.

Original processing methods: Reference gene primer amplification gave estimated nucleated cell counts. Data came from immunoSEQ multiplex PCR; TCRdb stores just in-frame clones and leaves some out. V, J and clone size derive from that table, while D and trimming were established from the DNA sequence. The data show roughly 160,000 clones, about 86% seen once. Patients in Seattle were enrolled during active infection, then followed longitudinally. CDR1 is ENHRY and CDR2 is SYGVKD in the germline V gene. The CDR3 totals 15 residues. Losses at the gene ends were 11 bases for V and 3 bases for J; bases not matched to a gene: 12.

Sequencing input: peripheral blood. The clonotype was recovered from a woman between 70 and 85 years old with COVID-19, enrolled during active disease. The chain joins TRBV10-3 to TRBJ1-4; 7 nucleotides align to TRBD1. CDR3 DNA: TGTGCCTCAACACTAGGGACAGCCTCTAATGAAAAACTGTTTTTT. It specifies CASTLGTASNEKLFF.